Listed below are T cell receptor beta chains from one sample, sequenced in a study of blood T cell repertoires in COVID-19. Profiling relied on immunoSEQ multiplex PCR, and the TCRdb table lists in-frame clones only, not all of them. The sample consists of fewer than 250,000 clones, roughly 83% of them appearing once. Sample: PBMCs or T cells enriched from blood (not recorded which). The source of these receptors is a woman aged 25 to 39 who had recovered from COVID-19. Each CDR3 is given with its conserved first and last residue. D genes are given only for firm matches. Part of the rows lack a size; the others show once, few, many or a class for expanded clones.

cdr3_nt	cdr3_aa	cdr3_length	v_call	j_call	clone_size	d_call
TGTGCCAGTAGGACCCCCGGACAGCCAGGAAACACCATATATTTT	CASRTPGQPGNTIYF	15	TRBV19	TRBJ1-3	.	.
TGCGCCAGCAGCTTGGGGGTAAGACAGGGGCACACTGAAGCTTTCTTT	CASSLGVRQGHTEAFF	16	TRBV5-1	TRBJ1-1	.	TRBD1
TGTGCCAGCAGCTTGGAGCCGCGCTCTGGAAACACCATATATTTT	CASSLEPRSGNTIYF	15	TRBV5-4	TRBJ1-3	.	.
TGTGCCAGCAGCGTAGCTACGACAGGGAGCACTGAAGCTTTCTTT	CASSVATTGSTEAFF	15	TRBV9	TRBJ1-1	.	TRBD1
TGTGCCAGCAGTTTCGGTAGAAATTTCCGAGCGGGCAATCAGCCCCAGCATTTT	CASSFGRNFRAGNQPQHF	18	TRBV28	TRBJ1-5	.	.
TGTGCCATCGGGGGAGGGAACGAGCAGTTCTTC	CAIGGGNEQFF	11	TRBV10-3	TRBJ2-1	.	TRBD2
TGTGCCTGGAGGGGGACAAGTGTTAGTCAGCCCCAGCATTTT	CAWRGTSVSQPQHF	14	TRBV30	TRBJ1-5	.	.
TGTGCCAGCAGTGAACGGACAGGGGGCGCAAACTATGGCTACACCTTC	CASSERTGGANYGYTF	16	TRBV6-1	TRBJ1-2	.	TRBD1
TGTGCCAGCAGTTATTCGGGACAAAATCAGCCCCAGCATTTT	CASSYSGQNQPQHF	14	TRBV6-5	TRBJ1-5	few	.
TGTGCCAGCAGCTTAAGGACACCGGGGGTCAATGAGCAGTTCTTC	CASSLRTPGVNEQFF	15	TRBV7-8	TRBJ2-1	.	.
TGTGCCAGCAGGGACAAGCCCTACGAGCAGTACTTC	CASRDKPYEQYF	12	TRBV2	TRBJ2-7	.	.
TGTGCCAGCAGAGCCCCCCTGGGGGAGCTGTTTTTT	CASRAPLGELFF	12	TRBV28	TRBJ2-2	.	.
TGTGCCAGCAGCATCCGGACTAGCGGGTTCTCCTACAATGAGCAGTTCTTC	CASSIRTSGFSYNEQFF	17	TRBV14	TRBJ2-1	.	TRBD2
TGCAGCATAAACCCCGGGGGGAAGACTGAAGCTTTCTTT	CSINPGGKTEAFF	13	TRBV29-1	TRBJ1-1	.	.
TGTGCCAGTAGCCTGGGAGATCGGGGGATAGGCTACACCTTC	CASSLGDRGIGYTF	14	TRBV19	TRBJ1-2	.	.
TGTGCCAGCAGCACTAGCGGGATCCCATCCTACAATGAGCAGTTCTTC	CASSTSGIPSYNEQFF	16	TRBV28	TRBJ2-1	.	TRBD2
TGTGCCAGCAGCCAACATAGGGGATTAGGGAACACTGAAGCTTTCTTT	CASSQHRGLGNTEAFF	16	TRBV3-1/TRBV3-2	TRBJ1-1	few	.
TGTGCCAGCATGGCAGGGGGCACCTATGGCTACACCTTC	CASMAGGTYGYTF	13	TRBV28	TRBJ1-2	once	TRBD1
TGTGCCAGTAGTGCCTTCACAGGGGACGTAGCCAAAAACATTCAGTACTTC	CASSAFTGDVAKNIQYF	17	TRBV19	TRBJ2-4	once	TRBD1
TGTGCCAGCAGCTTAGCGCTAAGGGACAGGGCCCTGAACACTGAAGCTTTCTTT	CASSLALRDRALNTEAFF	18	TRBV7-8	TRBJ1-1	.	TRBD1
TGTGCCAGCTCACCTCTACTAGCGGGCTCCGGGGAGCTGTTTTTT	CASSPLLAGSGELFF	15	TRBV18	TRBJ2-2	.	TRBD2
TGCGCCAGCAGGGTGACTAGCGGGAGTCAGAATGAGCAGTTCTTC	CASRVTSGSQNEQFF	15	TRBV4-1	TRBJ2-1	once	TRBD2
TGTGCCAGCAGCTTCGAACTAGCGGGGGGCAGTAATGAGCAGTTCTTC	CASSFELAGGSNEQFF	16	TRBV7-2	TRBJ2-1	.	TRBD2
TGTGCCATCAGCTCTGGAGCGAACACCGGGGAGCTGTTTTTT	CAISSGANTGELFF	14	TRBV10-3	TRBJ2-2	.	.
TGCGCCAGCAGTCAATACGGGGTGGGTGCTCACAGGGGGTCAAAGACGAAAGAGACCCAGTACTTC	CASSQYGVGAHRGSKTKETQYF	22	TRBV23-1	TRBJ2-5	few	TRBD1
TGTGCCAGCAGGACGACAGGGAAGAGTGAAAAACTGTTTTTT	CASRTTGKSEKLFF	14	TRBV6-5	TRBJ1-4	.	TRBD1